Presented here are 29 T cell receptor beta chains from one specimen sequenced in a study of T cell changes during pregnancy in multiple sclerosis. Data came from immunoSEQ multiplex PCR; TCRdb stores just in-frame clones and leaves some out. The data show tens of thousands of clones, approximately 91% seen once. Sequencing used CD4+ T cells from peripheral blood mononuclear cells, obtained after pregnancy. The receptor set was obtained from a female donor in good health, enrolled as a control in a pregnancy study.

The V gene is TRBV7-8, the J gene TRBJ2-5; D remains ambiguous. Germline-derived CDR1 and CDR2 are SGHVS and FQNEAQ. Between the trimmed V and J ends, which lost 1 base and 2 bases, there was a span of 8 bases. This CDR3 spans 14 amino acids. The CDR3 DNA reads TGTGCCAGCAGCTTAGGAGACTTACAAGAGACCCAGTACTTC. Its translation: CASSLGDLQETQYF.

The V gene is TRBV28, the J gene TRBJ2-5; the D is unclear. The V gene lost 4 bases and the J gene lost 1 base, with 7 bases spanning the gap. Germline V gives CDR1 MDHEN, CDR2 SYDVKM. The CDR3 consists of 13 residues. The CDR3 protein is CASSSLPQETQYF. The CDR3, as DNA: TGTGCCAGCAGTTCCCTTCCCCAAGAGACCCAGTACTTC.

This chain uses TRBV7-2 with TRBJ2-1, with D possibly TRBD2 on 5 matching bases. Germline V gives CDR1 SGHTA, CDR2 FQGNSA. This CDR3 is built from 13 residues. Trimming took off 0 bases at V and 12 bases at J, with 12 bases between the two ends. CDR3 bases: TGTGCCAGCAGCTTAGCGATGGGAGAGGGGCAGTTCTTC. Its translation is CASSLAMGEGQFF.

The rearrangement uses TRBV2 and TRBJ2-1; 9 bases match TRBD2. Germline lookup yields CDR1 SNHLY and CDR2 FYNNEI. V was pared by 7 bases and J by 8 bases, with 15 bases of the junction left unmatched. This CDR3 has 16 residues. In DNA form, the CDR3 reads TGTGCCAGCACCCCCCTGGGTAGCGGGGGCAGAGATGAGCAGTTCTTC. Its protein is CASTPLGSGGRDEQFF.

The V and J genes are TRBV11-2 and TRBJ1-3; 8 nucleotides line up with TRBD1. The CDR3 runs 15 residues. V trimming: 6 bases; J trimming: 4 bases; junction bases outside the gene matches: 8. The germline V gene encodes CDR1 SGHAT and CDR2 FQNNGV. CDR3 coding DNA: TGTGCCAGCAGACGGACAGGGAGGCAGGGAAACACCATATATTTT. Translated, it gives CASRRTGRQGNTIYF.

J is TRBJ2-7 and V is TRBV28, with D maybe TRBD1 (5 bases). V lost 6 bases, J lost 5 bases, and 14 bases lay in between. CDR1 and CDR2 (germline): MDHEN, SYDVKM. The CDR3 sequence is 13 residues long. CDR3 coding DNA: TGTGCCAGCAGCCTAACAGGTAACCACGAGCAGTACTTC. This gives the protein CASSLTGNHEQYF. Filled out from reference TRBV28 and TRBJ2-7, the complete variable domain reads DVKVTQSSRYLVKRTGEKVFLECVQDMDHENMFWYRQDPGLGLRLIYFSYDVKMKEKGDIPEGYSVSREKKERFSLILESASTNQTSMYLCASSLTGNHEQYFGPGTRLTVT.

The V call is TRBV2, the J call TRBJ1-1; 8 positions agree with TRBD1. V shed 8 bases and J 0 bases; nucleotides not matched to a gene: 2. Germline V lookup: CDR1 SNHLY, CDR2 FYNNEI. This CDR3 spans 13 amino acids. DNA for the CDR3: TGTGCCAGCGGGACAGGATTGAACACTGAAGCTTTCTTT. It specifies CASGTGLNTEAFF. Using reference TRBV2 and TRBJ1-1 for the parts outside the CDR3, the full variable domain is EPEVTQTPSHQVTQMGQEVILRCVPISNHLYFYWYRQILGQKVEFLVSFYNNEISEKSEIFDDQFSVERPDGSNFTLKIRSTKLEDSAMYFCASGTGLNTEAFFGQGTRLTVV.

V and J are TRBV27 and TRBJ2-3; 8 bases fit TRBD2. The CDR3 runs 17 residues. Trimming removed 2 bases from V and 0 bases from J; junction bases left unmatched: 7. CDR1 is MNHEY and CDR2 is SMNVEV in the germline V gene (reference sequence). The CDR3 DNA sequence: TGTGCCAGCAGTTTAGAGCGGGAGCCCCGTAGCACAGATACGCAGTATTTT. Encoded protein: CASSLEREPRSTDTQYF.

Only a few counts were recorded for this clone. J is TRBJ2-3 and V is TRBV27; 10 bases agree with TRBD2. There are 13 residues in the CDR3. V gave up 6 bases and J gave up 3 bases; unmatched junction bases: 0. In germline, CDR1 is MNHEY, CDR2 SMNVEV (reference sequence). For the CDR3, the DNA is TGTGCCAGCAGACTAGCGGGGACAGATACGCAGTATTTT. Translation gives CASRLAGTDTQYF.

V usage is TRBV5-4 and J usage is TRBJ2-7; 7 positions match TRBD2. J lost 3 bases, V lost 5 bases, and 11 bases had no gene match. Germline V gives CDR1 SGHNT, CDR2 YYREEE (reference sequence). CDR3 length: 15 amino acids. The DNA of the CDR3 is TGTGCCAGCAGAAAGTCTAGCGGAGTAAACTACGAGCAGTACTTC. This sequence encodes CASRKSSGVNYEQYF.

The sample holds a few counts of this clone. V gene TRBV20-1 combines with J gene TRBJ1-1, with 9 bases lining up with TRBD1. There are 11 residues in the CDR3. The germline CDR1 and CDR2 sequences are DFQATT and SNEGSKA (reference sequence). The V segment lost 8 bases and the J segment 8 bases; nucleotides outside the gene matches: 6. The CDR3 sequence: CSSEQGAEAFF. The CDR3 nucleotides read TGCAGTTCCGAACAGGGGGCGGAAGCTTTCTTT.

This clone was counted once. The rearrangement joins TRBV5-1 to TRBJ2-5; TRBD1 aligns across 8 bases. The germline V gene has CDR1 SGHRS and CDR2 YFSETQ. This CDR3 comprises 15 residues. V lost 3 bases to trimming and J lost 1 base; unmatched junction nucleotides: 5. The CDR3 coding sequence is TGCGCCAGCAGCTCCGGACAGGGACGCCAAGAGACCCAGTACTTC. This gives the protein CASSSGQGRQETQYF.

The chain links TRBV29-1 to TRBJ2-3; TRBD2 agrees at 10 bases. The CDR3 loop spans 13 amino acids. V lost 8 bases and J lost 1; bases outside the gene matches: 3. Germline CDR1 SQVTM, CDR2 ANQGSEA. Here the CDR3 DNA reads TGCAGCCATCTAGCGGGGGGCACAGATACGCAGTATTTT. Protein sequence: CSHLAGGTDTQYF.

This clone was seen more than once but under ten times. Written as DNA, the CDR3 is TGTGCCAGCAGTTTATCTAACCAGGCCACTGAAGCTTTCTTT. Protein: CASSLSNQATEAFF. The chain links TRBV28 to TRBJ1-1; D unclear. This CDR3 region has 14 residues. V was trimmed by 1 base and J by 4 bases, leaving 10 bases between them. Germline V lookup: CDR1 MDHEN, CDR2 SYDVKM.

The V call is TRBV4-1, the J call TRBJ1-2, with 10 bases identical to TRBD1. The V and J ends lost 4 bases and 2 bases, in that order; junction bases with no gene match: 13. This CDR3 is built from 18 residues. The germline gives CDR1 MGHRA, CDR2 YSYEKL. CDR3 nucleotide sequence: TGCGCCAGCAGCCCCATCGGGGGGGGACAGGGGATCAACTATGGCTACACCTTC. It encodes CASSPIGGGQGINYGYTF.

This sequence joins TRBV4-2 and TRBJ2-5, with D perhaps assigned TRBD1 or TRBD2 (7 bases each). The V end was cut by 5 bases, the J end by 2 bases, with 18 bases between. The germline V gene has CDR1 LGHNA and CDR2 YNFKEQ. The CDR3 extends over 16 amino acids. CDR3 sequence (DNA): TGTGCCAGCAGCGAAGGGGGGGCGGGACAGCAAGAGACCCAGTACTTC. Amino acids: CASSEGGAGQQETQYF.

The chain carries TRBV2 and TRBJ1-1; 10 bases are shared with TRBD1. Germline V gives CDR1 SNHLY, CDR2 FYNNEI. The CDR3 is 13 residues long. Trimming at V came to 6 bases and at J to 7 bases, leaving 5 bases not matched to a gene. CDR3 residues: CASRAGQGNEAFF. CDR3 in DNA: TGTGCCAGCAGGGCGGGACAGGGGAATGAAGCTTTCTTT.

The rearrangement links TRBV18 to TRBJ1-1; weak D call: TRBD1 (5 bases). This CDR3 has 14 amino acids. V lost 5 bases to trimming and J lost 3 bases, with 13 bases between them. From germline, CDR1 is KGHSH and CDR2 LQKENI. For the CDR3, the DNA is TGTGCCAGCTCAACAACAGAAGGGGACACTGAAGCTTTCTTT. Protein: CASSTTEGDTEAFF.

V usage is TRBV29-1 and J usage is TRBJ2-2; D remains unclear. CDR1 and CDR2 (germline): SQVTM, ANQGSEA. Trimming left V 4 bases short and J 0 bases short, with 6 bases between. The CDR3 has 13 amino acids. This chain's CDR3 is CSVGTANTGELFF. CDR3 nucleotides: TGCAGCGTTGGTACAGCGAACACCGGGGAGCTGTTTTTT.

This clone has a single count. The chain links TRBV10-3 to TRBJ1-5; unclear D gene. Trimming took 4 bases from V and 2 from J, leaving 12 bases between them. CDR3 length equals 15 residues. CDR1 is ENHRY, CDR2 SYGVKD, per germline. The DNA for the CDR3 is TGTGCCATCAGTGCCGGGCTGGGAGGCAATCAGCCCCAGCATTTT. Amino acid sequence: CAISAGLGGNQPQHF.

The chain links TRBV5-6 to TRBJ2-5, with D perhaps matching TRBD2 (5 bases). The CDR3 has 13 amino acids. The germline V and J ends were trimmed by 0 bases and 4 bases, with 7 bases remaining between them. Per the germline V gene, CDR1 is SGHDT and CDR2 is YYEEEE. CDR3 sequence reads: CASSLGRPETQYF. The CDR3 DNA sequence: TGTGCCAGCAGCTTGGGGAGGCCAGAGACCCAGTACTTC.

In this sample, this clone turned up a few times. V gene TRBV4-1 combines with J gene TRBJ1-4; TRBD1 is a possible D gene (5 bases). The CDR3 spans 13 residues. Germline CDR1 MGHRA, CDR2 YSYEKL. V dropped 0 bases and J dropped 11 bases, with 10 bases sitting between them. Written as DNA, the CDR3 is TGCGCCAGCAGCCAAGATGATCGGGGGAAACTGTTTTTT. Translated, it gives CASSQDDRGKLFF.

The chain recombines TRBV18 with TRBJ2-7; maybe TRBD1 (6 bases). Between the trimmed V and J ends, which lost 6 bases and 1 base, there was a span of 10 bases. The CDR3 loop spans 13 amino acids. Per the germline V gene, CDR1 is KGHSH and CDR2 is LQKENI. DNA for the CDR3: TGTGCCAGCTCCCAAGGACAGTCCTACGAGCAGTACTTC. This sequence encodes CASSQGQSYEQYF.

The chain couples TRBV18 to TRBJ1-2; perhaps TRBD1 as D (5 bases). The V end was cut by 3 bases, the J end by 4 bases, with 12 bases between. CDR1 and CDR2 from the germline V gene are KGHSH and LQKENI. CDR3 length: 14 residues. The CDR3: CASSPQDSLYGYTF. DNA for the CDR3: TGTGCCAGCTCACCCCAAGACAGCCTCTATGGCTACACCTTC.

The V and J genes are TRBV19 and TRBJ1-3; unclear D gene. The CDR3 runs 15 residues. Germline CDR1 LNHDA, CDR2 SQIVND (reference sequence). V was shortened by 3 bases and J by 0 bases, with 9 bases between the two germline ends. The CDR3 reads CASSMVGSSGNTIYF. The CDR3 DNA follows: TGTGCCAGTAGTATGGTGGGCAGCTCTGGAAACACCATATATTTT.

This clone is a singleton in its sample. This chain joins TRBV7-9 and TRBJ2-1, with 8 bases that match TRBD2. The V and J ends lost 3 bases and 4 bases, in that order; junction bases with no gene match: 5. The CDR3 is 15 residues long. In germline, CDR1 is SEHNR, CDR2 FQNEAQ (reference sequence). The CDR3 is CASSFVAGSYNEQFF. As DNA, the CDR3 is TGTGCCAGCAGCTTCGTAGCGGGAAGTTACAATGAGCAGTTCTTC. The full variable domain, in which reference TRBV7-9 and TRBJ2-1 provide the parts outside the CDR3, is DTGVSQNPRHKITKRGQNVTFRCDPISEHNRLYWYRQTLGQGPEFLTYFQNEAQLEKSRLLSDRFSAERPKGSFSTLEIQRTEQGDSAMYLCASSFVAGSYNEQFFGPGTRLTVL.

The chain employs TRBV7-3 and TRBJ2-1; D unclear. From germline, CDR1 is SGHTA and CDR2 FQGTGA. V was clipped by 1 base and J by 8 bases, with 15 bases between them. The CDR3 loop spans 15 amino acids. The CDR3 reads CASSLSSSLGYEQFF. The CDR3 DNA sequence: TGTGCCAGCAGCTTAAGTAGCTCGCTTGGCTATGAGCAGTTCTTC.

The V call is TRBV10-3, the J call TRBJ1-5; 11 bases fit TRBD1. The CDR3 extends over 15 amino acids. CDR1 is ENHRY and CDR2 is SYGVKD in the germline V gene. Trimming removed 6 bases from V and 7 bases from J; junction bases left unmatched: 8. The CDR3 sequence is CAIRADRGPGQPQHF. The DNA for the CDR3 is TGTGCCATCAGGGCGGACAGGGGGCCGGGACAGCCCCAGCATTTT.

CDR3 in DNA: TGTGCCAGCAGCTTAATGTGGAGTACACTAGCCAAAAACATTCAGTACTTC. This sequence encodes CASSLMWSTLAKNIQYF. The chain carries TRBV7-8 and TRBJ2-4; D call uncertain. The germline gives CDR1 SGHVS, CDR2 FQNEAQ. CDR3 size: 17 residues. Trimming took off 2 bases at V and 0 bases at J, with 14 bases between the two ends.